This is a list of T cell receptor beta chains from one sample in a study of T cells in Graves' hyperthyroidism and ophthalmopathy. TCRdb processed the multiplex PCR reads anew with MiXCR; each CDR3 protein has one entry. Among approximately 530,000 distinct CDR3 sequences listed, 16% were seen once. The source material was blood. The receptors were sampled from a woman younger than 30 with Graves' hyperthyroidism. Both conserved end residues are part of each CDR3. Fields, in order: clone size, J gene, D gene, V gene, CDR3 protein, CDR3 DNA. A D gene is named only where the DNA matches it firmly. Size is stated for part of the rows, as once, few or many counts, or as a class when the clone is expanded.

clone_size: many; j_call: TRBJ1-1; d_call: TRBD1; v_call: TRBV27; cdr3_aa: CASTRTGLGNTEAFF; cdr3_nt: TGTGCCAGCACCAGGACAGGGCTAGGGAACACTGAAGCTTTCTTT
clone_size: many; j_call: TRBJ2-7; d_call: TRBD1; v_call: TRBV13; cdr3_aa: CASSSGQIYEQYF; cdr3_nt: TGTGCCAGCAGCTCGGGACAGATTTACGAGCAGTACTTC
clone_size: few; j_call: TRBJ1-6; d_call: TRBD1; v_call: TRBV20-1; cdr3_aa: CSARVIRQGASSPLHF; cdr3_nt: TGCAGTGCTAGAGTAATCCGGCAGGGGGCGTCATCACCCCTCCACTTT
clone_size: many; j_call: TRBJ2-7; d_call: TRBD2; v_call: TRBV20-1; cdr3_aa: CSAPKLAGVYEQYF; cdr3_nt: TGCAGTGCTCCGAAACTAGCGGGAGTTTACGAGCAGTACTTC
clone_size: many; j_call: TRBJ2-3; d_call: TRBD1; v_call: TRBV6-1; cdr3_aa: CASRRTGGTDTQYF; cdr3_nt: TGTGCCAGCAGGAGGACAGGGGGCACAGATACGCAGTATTTT
clone_size: -; j_call: TRBJ2-5; d_call: TRBD2; v_call: TRBV19; cdr3_aa: CASSRTSGKETQYF; cdr3_nt: TGTGCCAGTAGTAGAACTAGCGGGAAAGAGACCCAGTACTTC
clone_size: many; j_call: TRBJ2-1; d_call: -; v_call: TRBV24-1; cdr3_aa: CATSSLDEQFF; cdr3_nt: TGTGCCACCAGTAGCCTGGATGAGCAGTTCTTC
clone_size: few; j_call: TRBJ2-1; d_call: -; v_call: TRBV6-2/TRBV6-3; cdr3_aa: CASSSARTGGFEQFF; cdr3_nt: TGTGCCAGCAGTTCGGCTAGAACCGGCGGGTTTGAGCAGTTCTTC
clone_size: few; j_call: TRBJ2-3; d_call: -; v_call: TRBV15; cdr3_aa: CATSTLGGDTQYF; cdr3_nt: TGTGCCACCAGCACCCTAGGCGGAGATACGCAGTATTTT
clone_size: many; j_call: TRBJ2-3; d_call: TRBD2; v_call: TRBV30; cdr3_aa: CAWSPLAGLGTDTQYF; cdr3_nt: TGTGCCTGGAGTCCGCTAGCGGGACTTGGGACAGATACGCAGTATTTT
clone_size: -; j_call: TRBJ1-2; d_call: -; v_call: TRBV19; cdr3_aa: CASEQGYPNYGYTF; cdr3_nt: TGTGCCAGTGAACAGGGTTACCCTAACTATGGCTACACCTTC
clone_size: few; j_call: TRBJ2-2; d_call: -; v_call: TRBV24-1; cdr3_aa: CATSDWATGELFF; cdr3_nt: TGTGCCACCAGTGATTGGGCAACCGGGGAGCTGTTTTTT
clone_size: few; j_call: TRBJ1-1; d_call: -; v_call: TRBV12-3/TRBV12-4; cdr3_aa: CASNSRTQGEAFF; cdr3_nt: TGTGCCAGCAACTCACGTACTCAGGGTGAAGCTTTCTTT
clone_size: few; j_call: TRBJ1-1; d_call: -; v_call: TRBV30; cdr3_aa: CAWEGPNTEAFF; cdr3_nt: TGTGCCTGGGAGGGGCCGAACACTGAAGCTTTCTTT
clone_size: -; j_call: TRBJ1-4; d_call: TRBD1; v_call: TRBV20-1; cdr3_aa: CSASFGQGNEKLFF; cdr3_nt: TGCAGTGCTAGTTTCGGACAGGGGAATGAAAAACTGTTTTTT
clone_size: -; j_call: TRBJ2-1; d_call: TRBD2; v_call: TRBV7-2; cdr3_aa: CASSLLRGAISGEQFF; cdr3_nt: TGTGCCAGCAGCTTACTGCGGGGGGCGATATCGGGTGAGCAGTTCTTC
clone_size: -; j_call: TRBJ1-4; d_call: -; v_call: TRBV7-2; cdr3_aa: CASSSGSGHGREKLFF; cdr3_nt: TGTGCCAGCAGCTCCGGGTCGGGACATGGAAGGGAAAAACTGTTTTTT
clone_size: many; j_call: TRBJ2-1; d_call: -; v_call: TRBV7-2; cdr3_aa: CASSLGDMRGWYKGDEQFF; cdr3_nt: TGTGCCAGCAGCTTAGGTGATATGAGGGGCTGGTATAAGGGGGATGAGCAGTTCTTC
clone_size: -; j_call: TRBJ2-5; d_call: -; v_call: TRBV6-1; cdr3_aa: CASRIGPSGETQYF; cdr3_nt: TGTGCCAGCAGGATAGGGCCCAGCGGCGAGACCCAGTACTTC
clone_size: -; j_call: TRBJ2-2; d_call: TRBD1; v_call: TRBV28; cdr3_aa: CASSWQGAGGELFF; cdr3_nt: TGTGCCAGCAGTTGGCAGGGGGCTGGCGGGGAGCTGTTTTTT
clone_size: few; j_call: TRBJ1-1; d_call: -; v_call: TRBV5-6; cdr3_aa: CASPPGATEAFF; cdr3_nt: TGTGCCAGCCCCCCAGGGGCGACTGAAGCTTTCTTT
clone_size: few; j_call: TRBJ2-7; d_call: -; v_call: TRBV18; cdr3_aa: CASSTKQGRYEQYF; cdr3_nt: TGTGCCAGCTCTACCAAGCAGGGGCGCTACGAGCAGTACTTC
clone_size: -; j_call: TRBJ2-4; d_call: TRBD1; v_call: TRBV5-1; cdr3_aa: CASSLLTGIKNIQYF; cdr3_nt: TGCGCCAGCAGCTTGTTGACAGGGATCAAAAACATTCAGTACTTC
clone_size: -; j_call: TRBJ2-1; d_call: TRBD2; v_call: TRBV28; cdr3_aa: CASWGGNEQFF; cdr3_nt: TGTGCCAGTTGGGGGGGGAATGAGCAGTTCTTC
clone_size: -; j_call: TRBJ2-1; d_call: -; v_call: TRBV5-4; cdr3_aa: CASSLGAGPYNEQFF; cdr3_nt: TGTGCCAGCAGCTTGGGGGCAGGGCCCTACAATGAGCAGTTCTTC
clone_size: many; j_call: TRBJ1-1; d_call: -; v_call: TRBV28; cdr3_aa: CASSLLADRNTEAFF; cdr3_nt: TGTGCCAGCAGTTTATTAGCTGACAGGAACACTGAAGCTTTCTTT
clone_size: -; j_call: TRBJ1-1; d_call: -; v_call: TRBV11-3; cdr3_aa: CASRLDRGSYRAFF; cdr3_nt: TGTGCCAGCAGACTAGATCGGGGGTCGTATCGGGCTTTCTTT
clone_size: -; j_call: TRBJ2-2; d_call: -; v_call: TRBV10-2; cdr3_aa: CASSENAGELFF; cdr3_nt: TGCGCCAGCAGTGAAAACGCCGGGGAGCTGTTTTTT
clone_size: once; j_call: TRBJ2-7; d_call: -; v_call: TRBV6-5; cdr3_aa: CASSYSNGNDEQYF; cdr3_nt: TGTGCCAGCAGTTACTCGAACGGGAATGACGAGCAGTACTTC
clone_size: many; j_call: TRBJ1-5; d_call: -; v_call: TRBV3-1; cdr3_aa: CASSQSYGNQPQHF; cdr3_nt: TGTGCCAGCAGCCAATCCTATGGCAATCAGCCCCAGCATTTT
clone_size: -; j_call: TRBJ2-1; d_call: -; v_call: TRBV9; cdr3_aa: CASSGWTRGAIYNEQFF; cdr3_nt: TGTGCCAGCAGCGGCTGGACCCGGGGGGCAATCTACAATGAGCAGTTCTTC
clone_size: few; j_call: TRBJ1-6; d_call: -; v_call: TRBV7-9; cdr3_aa: CASSFTGSNSPLHF; cdr3_nt: TGTGCCAGCAGCTTTACAGGGTCTAATTCACCCCTCCACTTT
clone_size: many; j_call: TRBJ1-1; d_call: -; v_call: TRBV7-8; cdr3_aa: CASSPRGDRTEAFF; cdr3_nt: TGTGCCAGCAGCCCCAGGGGTGACCGAACTGAAGCTTTCTTT
clone_size: many; j_call: TRBJ2-1; d_call: -; v_call: TRBV20-1; cdr3_aa: CSVTTGGTYNEQFF; cdr3_nt: TGCAGTGTTACGACCGGAGGAACGTACAATGAGCAGTTCTTC
clone_size: few; j_call: TRBJ2-5; d_call: TRBD2; v_call: TRBV11-2; cdr3_aa: CASSLGVRGAETQYF; cdr3_nt: TGTGCCAGCAGCTTAGGTGTGCGGGGGGCAGAGACCCAGTACTTC
clone_size: many; j_call: TRBJ1-1; d_call: -; v_call: TRBV7-2; cdr3_aa: CASSLGSRATEAFF; cdr3_nt: TGTGCCAGCAGCTTAGGGTCCAGGGCCACTGAAGCTTTCTTT
clone_size: -; j_call: TRBJ2-1; d_call: -; v_call: TRBV29-1; cdr3_aa: CSTQEGTLYNEQFF; cdr3_nt: TGCAGCACCCAGGAGGGGACCCTCTACAATGAGCAGTTCTTC
clone_size: few; j_call: TRBJ2-2; d_call: TRBD2; v_call: TRBV20-1; cdr3_aa: CSGGLSTTGELFF; cdr3_nt: TGCAGCGGGGGACTATCGACCACCGGGGAGCTGTTTTTT
clone_size: many; j_call: TRBJ1-5; d_call: -; v_call: TRBV30; cdr3_aa: CAWSVSGHSNQPQHF; cdr3_nt: TGTGCCTGGAGTGTATCGGGACATAGCAATCAGCCCCAGCATTTT
clone_size: many; j_call: TRBJ1-1; d_call: -; v_call: TRBV6-1; cdr3_aa: CASSSPGRLNTEAFF; cdr3_nt: TGTGCCAGCAGTTCCCCGGGACGGCTGAACACTGAAGCTTTCTTT
clone_size: few; j_call: TRBJ1-2; d_call: -; v_call: TRBV7-8; cdr3_aa: CASSSVKSENYGYTF; cdr3_nt: TGTGCCAGCAGCTCTGTAAAGTCGGAAAACTATGGCTACACCTTC
clone_size: few; j_call: TRBJ2-5; d_call: TRBD2; v_call: TRBV12-3/TRBV12-4; cdr3_aa: CASSFSLAGSQETQYF; cdr3_nt: TGTGCCAGCAGTTTTTCACTAGCGGGGTCCCAAGAGACCCAGTACTTC
clone_size: many; j_call: TRBJ1-1; d_call: -; v_call: TRBV7-9; cdr3_aa: CASSLGDIGNTEAFF; cdr3_nt: TGTGCCAGCAGCTTAGGAGACATTGGGAACACTGAAGCTTTCTTT
clone_size: few; j_call: TRBJ1-2; d_call: TRBD1; v_call: TRBV5-1; cdr3_aa: CASSPGTGGPWRAGYTF; cdr3_nt: TGCGCCAGCAGCCCCGGGACAGGGGGCCCATGGAGGGCTGGCTACACCTTC
clone_size: many; j_call: TRBJ2-1; d_call: TRBD2; v_call: TRBV24-1; cdr3_aa: CATSDKLAGVNEQFF; cdr3_nt: TGTGCCACCAGTGACAAACTAGCGGGAGTGAATGAGCAGTTCTTC
clone_size: -; j_call: TRBJ1-5; d_call: TRBD1; v_call: TRBV7-9; cdr3_aa: CASSLGVGTGDHWGNQPQHF; cdr3_nt: TGTGCCAGCAGCTTAGGGGTTGGGACAGGGGACCACTGGGGGAATCAGCCCCAGCATTTT